This TCR beta chain stems from a study of blood T cells in healthy people across ages. Germline CDR1 DFQATT, CDR2 SNEGSKA (reference sequence). Between the trimmed V and J ends, which lost 1 base and 0 bases, there was a span of 6 bases. This CDR3 is 14 amino acids long. It was with a sample-barcoded 5' primer and a J-beta primer mix that a second PCR of about 7 to 12 cycles was run. Unique molecular identifiers of 12 random nucleotides labeled each cDNA. TCRdb reprocessed the 5' RACE reads with MiXCR, giving one entry per CDR3 protein. The table includes around 2 million distinct CDR3 sequences, roughly two fifths detected once. To note about this clonotype: The antigen is unknown.

Study outcomes and limitations: As naive T cell percentage varied, TCR beta diversity correlated strongly with it.

The chain has TRBV20-1 and TRBJ1-4; D is unresolved. The sequence was collected from a human donor in good health. What was sequenced was blood. CDR3 coding DNA: TGCAGTGCTAGAGGTCTTGCAACTAATGAAAAACTGTTTTTT. Residues: CSARGLATNEKLFF.